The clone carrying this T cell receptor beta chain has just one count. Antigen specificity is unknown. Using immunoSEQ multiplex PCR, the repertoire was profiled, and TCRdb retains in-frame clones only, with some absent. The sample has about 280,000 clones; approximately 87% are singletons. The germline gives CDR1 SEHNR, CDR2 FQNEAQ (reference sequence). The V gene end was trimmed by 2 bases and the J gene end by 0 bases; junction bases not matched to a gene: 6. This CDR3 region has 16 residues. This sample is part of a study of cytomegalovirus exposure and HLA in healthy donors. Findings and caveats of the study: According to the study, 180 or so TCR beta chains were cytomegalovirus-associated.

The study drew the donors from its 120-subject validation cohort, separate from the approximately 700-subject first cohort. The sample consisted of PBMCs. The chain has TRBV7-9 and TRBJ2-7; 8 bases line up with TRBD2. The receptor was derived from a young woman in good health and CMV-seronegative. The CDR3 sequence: CASSLMVAGFSYEQYF. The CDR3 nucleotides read TGTGCCAGCAGCTTAATGGTAGCGGGGTTCTCCTACGAGCAGTACTTC.